This TCR beta chain was profiled in a study of CD8 T cells in Susac syndrome. This clonotype has only one observation. Reverse transcription used about 0.45 to 1 ug RNA and random hexamers. TCRdb analysed the immunoSEQ multiplex PCR reads with MiXCR anew, one entry per CDR3 protein. The sample yields about 190,000 distinct CDR3 sequences, over 85% seen once. Sequencing was done on a sample of CD4+ T cells from PBMCs. This TCR derives from a human donor in good health.

CDR3 region: CASSSIPPGQSAGELFF. The DNA for the CDR3 is TGCGCCAGCAGCTCGATACCCCCGGGACAGTCCGCCGGGGAGCTGTTTTTT. The V and J genes are TRBV5-1 and TRBJ2-2; TRBD1 agrees at 7 bases. CDR3 length equals 17 residues. The germline gives CDR1 SGHRS, CDR2 YFSETQ. V was pared by 3 bases and J by 6 bases, with 14 bases of the junction left unmatched.